Listed below are T cell receptor beta chains from one sample, sequenced in a study of CD4 T cells in relation to SARS-CoV-2 and coronaviruses. TCRdb's copy holds only in-frame clones and misses some; the assay was immunoSEQ multiplex PCR. The sample has more than 25,000 clones, about two thirds seen once. Antigens of these TCRs are unknown. The source material was CD4+ T cells from PBMCs, cultured in vitro. Receptors were obtained from a human donor in good health. Each CDR3 is given without its conserved first and last residue. Some rows mark clone size as missing; the rest say once, few, many or name a class of expanded clone.

abundance	j_gene	v_gene	CDR3aa
few	TRBJ2-3	TRBV7-9	ASSSGGVPDTQY
NA	TRBJ2-1	TRBV11-1	ASSSSVTSSYNEQF
NA	TRBJ2-1	TRBV7-3	ASSLPGLAAYTEQF
NA	TRBJ2-3	TRBV18	ASSPLSGSSADTQY
few	TRBJ2-3	TRBV7-2	ASSIIAGTGYGDTQY
NA	TRBJ2-3	TRBV9	ASSVSRPVTGTDTQY
NA	TRBJ2-3	TRBV29-1	SVPGTSGIGAYTQY
NA	TRBJ1-6	TRBV19	ASSIGTAQGSPLH
NA	TRBJ1-4	TRBV28	ASSAHRGQEKLF
NA	TRBJ1-5	TRBV28	ASSLSGIQPQH
NA	TRBJ2-7	TRBV19	ASRSTGTPSYEQY
NA	TRBJ2-7	TRBV7-2	ASRKGGGSSYEQY
few	TRBJ1-4	TRBV4-1	ASRLGLREHEKLF
NA	TRBJ1-4	TRBV7-2	ASSLTGSNEKLF
NA	TRBJ2-3	TRBV5-1	ASSLLGQGTDTQY
NA	TRBJ2-3	TRBV28	ASIHTGGLASPPD
NA	TRBJ1-2	TRBV7-3	ASSSGTGDGYT
NA	TRBJ1-2	TRBV30	AWACEGCYGYT
NA	TRBJ1-1	TRBV11-2	ASSLVAGETEAF
NA	TRBJ2-1	TRBV6-1	ASSETSLITMEQF
NA	TRBJ2-7	TRBV21-1	ASSNRPPGLGCHEQY
NA	TRBJ2-1	TRBV4-1	ASSQGLAVLNEQF
NA	TRBJ2-3	TRBV7-2	ASSSGQGYGDTQY
few	TRBJ1-5	TRBV5-1	ASSPGEGSPNQPQH
few	TRBJ2-3	TRBV2	ASSERAFGTDTQY
few	TRBJ1-6	TRBV27	ASRSGTVNSPLH
NA	TRBJ2-5	TRBV6-2/TRBV6-3	ASSYQGAETQY
NA	TRBJ2-3	TRBV30	AWRGGGSDTQY
NA	TRBJ2-3	TRBV5-6	ASSLGTGDSTDTQY
NA	TRBJ2-2	TRBV5-6	ASSHGQGASGELF
NA	TRBJ2-6	TRBV2	ASSVQGLSGANVLT
few	TRBJ1-4	TRBV4-2	ASSQGTGNEKLF
NA	TRBJ2-1	TRBV6-2/TRBV6-3	ASSYSQVKSSYNEQF
NA	TRBJ2-3	TRBV12-5	ASGKRGGRTDTQY
NA	TRBJ1-5	TRBV6-5	ASSYQVGNQPQH
NA	TRBJ2-1	TRBV6-2/TRBV6-3	ASRPTSGRYNEQF
NA	TRBJ1-2	TRBV7-9	ASSLGQGYGYT